This is a list of T cell receptor beta chains from one sample in a study of Ad26.COV2.S vaccination and SARS-CoV-2 variants. Sequenced by immunoSEQ multiplex PCR; TCRdb stores in-frame clones only, minus some. The table has about 680,000 clones, approximately 88% seen once. The input for sequencing was peripheral blood, taken in a trial of Ad26.COV2.S vaccine versus placebo. Source of these receptors: a person aged 18-60 years who received the Ad26.COV2.S COVID-19 vaccine or a placebo. The CDR3 runs from the conserved cysteine through the conserved F or W. D genes are given only for firm matches. A clone size is listed for some rows: how often the clone was seen (once, few, many), or a class if it is expanded.

j_call	d_call	clone_size	v_call	cdr3_aa	cdr3_nt
TRBJ2-3	TRBD2	NA	TRBV7-2	CASSFRLAVSTDTQYF	TGTGCCAGCAGCTTCAGACTAGCGGTTTCCACAGATACGCAGTATTTT
TRBJ1-4	TRBD1	NA	TRBV5-1	CASSPGQEREKLFF	TGCGCCAGCAGTCCTGGACAGGAGAGGGAAAAACTGTTTTTT
TRBJ1-5	NA	NA	TRBV19	CASSRGPDQPQHF	TGTGCCAGTAGTAGAGGTCCGGATCAGCCCCAGCATTTT
TRBJ2-1	TRBD2	NA	TRBV6-6	CASRGASGGNEQFF	TGTGCCAGCAGGGGTGCTAGCGGGGGTAATGAGCAGTTCTTC
TRBJ1-3	NA	NA	TRBV19	CASSIWPPGNTIYF	TGTGCCAGTAGTATTTGGCCCCCTGGAAACACCATATATTTT
TRBJ1-5	NA	few	TRBV6-1	CASSEVERQPQHF	TGTGCCAGCAGTGAAGTTGAAAGGCAGCCCCAGCATTTT
TRBJ2-1	NA	few	TRBV2	CASRAGTTSNNEQFF	TGTGCCAGCAGAGCCGGGACAACGTCTAACAATGAGCAGTTCTTC
TRBJ1-5	NA	NA	TRBV6-2/TRBV6-3	CASSYGQSSNQPQHF	TGTGCCAGCAGTTACGGACAGTCTAGCAATCAGCCCCAGCATTTT
TRBJ1-1	NA	NA	TRBV7-8	CASSNQVEAFF	TGTGCCAGCAGCAATCAGGTTGAAGCTTTCTTT
TRBJ2-1	NA	NA	TRBV15	CATSRDWEGVNEQFF	TGTGCCACCAGCAGAGATTGGGAGGGGGTGAATGAGCAGTTCTTC
TRBJ2-1	NA	NA	TRBV27	CASSSRKMSSYNEQFF	TGTGCCAGCAGTTCTCGTAAAATGAGCTCCTACAATGAGCAGTTCTTC
TRBJ2-7	NA	NA	TRBV4-2	CASSQGFQVFYEQYF	TGTGCCAGCAGCCAAGGGTTCCAGGTATTCTACGAGCAGTACTTC
TRBJ2-5	NA	NA	TRBV15	CATSRMTVPSETQYF	TGTGCCACCAGCAGAATGACAGTCCCCTCGGAGACCCAGTACTTC
TRBJ2-7	TRBD1	NA	TRBV7-9	CASSLGQGAGEQYF	TGTGCCAGCAGCTTAGGACAGGGGGCGGGGGAGCAGTACTTC
TRBJ2-1	TRBD2	NA	TRBV11-3	CASSLPSPQLAGDINEQFF	TGTGCCAGCAGCTTACCTTCTCCACAACTAGCGGGAGATATCAATGAGCAGTTCTTC
TRBJ2-5	NA	NA	TRBV20-1	CSASIGATQYF	TGCAGTGCTAGCATAGGGGCGACCCAGTACTTC
TRBJ2-7	NA	once	TRBV7-2	CASSLDRTYEQYF	TGTGCCAGCAGCTTAGACCGGACATACGAGCAGTACTTC
TRBJ2-2	NA	NA	TRBV5-1	CASSPMGVGNTGELFF	TGCGCCAGCAGCCCCATGGGGGTCGGAAACACCGGGGAGCTGTTTTTT
TRBJ1-1	NA	NA	TRBV10-3	CAITRQTNTEAFF	TGTGCCATCACGCGACAGACGAACACTGAAGCTTTCTTT
TRBJ1-6	TRBD1	NA	TRBV30	CAWTLKDRSSYNSPLHF	TGTGCCTGGACCTTAAAGGACAGGAGCTCCTATAATTCACCCCTCCACTTT
TRBJ2-1	TRBD2	NA	TRBV7-9	CASSPTSGYNEQFF	TGTGCCAGCAGCCCGACTAGCGGTTACAATGAGCAGTTCTTC
TRBJ2-2	TRBD2	few	TRBV5-4	CASSKRTSGSVTGELFF	TGTGCCAGCAGCAAAAGGACTAGCGGGAGTGTCACCGGGGAGCTGTTTTTT
TRBJ2-1	NA	NA	TRBV9	CASSVDPTSYNEQFF	TGTGCCAGCAGCGTAGATCCGACTAGTTACAATGAGCAGTTCTTC
TRBJ2-5	TRBD2	NA	TRBV10-3	CAISELTSGETQYF	TGTGCCATCAGTGAGTTGACTAGCGGAGAGACCCAGTACTTC
TRBJ2-1	NA	NA	TRBV6-6	CASSQGDEQFF	TGTGCCAGCAGTCAGGGTGATGAGCAGTTCTTC
TRBJ2-7	TRBD1	NA	TRBV7-2	CASGPRQGPHYEQYF	TGTGCCAGCGGACCTAGACAGGGCCCACACTACGAGCAGTACTTC
TRBJ2-5	NA	NA	TRBV7-8	CASSLERRVGETQYF	TGTGCCAGCAGCTTAGAACGGCGGGTTGGGGAGACCCAGTACTTC
TRBJ2-5	TRBD2	NA	TRBV3-1/TRBV3-2	CASRPYAGGDDVVVSNF	TGTGCCAGCAGACCTTACGCGGGGGGCGATGATGTGGTAGTATCGAACTTC
TRBJ1-2	NA	NA	TRBV5-1	CASSLEDPDHYGYTF	TGCGCCAGCAGCTTGGAGGATCCCGATCACTATGGCTACACCTTC
TRBJ2-3	NA	NA	TRBV6-5	CASTPGVSPDTQYF	TGTGCCAGCACCCCAGGGGTTTCCCCAGATACGCAGTATTTT
TRBJ2-2	TRBD2	NA	TRBV27	CASSFLGLAGGPNTGELFF	TGTGCCAGCAGTTTCTTGGGACTAGCGGGAGGGCCGAACACCGGGGAGCTGTTTTTT
TRBJ2-7	NA	NA	TRBV3-1/TRBV3-2	CASSQGAFGEQYF	TGTGCCAGCAGCCAGGGGGCGTTTGGCGAGCAGTACTTC
TRBJ2-2	TRBD1	NA	TRBV5-1	CASSFPGTGGSGELFF	TGCGCCAGCAGCTTTCCCGGGACAGGGGGCTCCGGGGAGCTGTTTTTT
TRBJ2-1	NA	NA	TRBV7-9	CASSPRPGGSYNEQFF	TGTGCCAGCAGCCCCAGGCCCGGGGGCTCCTACAATGAGCAGTTCTTC
TRBJ1-4	NA	NA	TRBV3-1/TRBV3-2	CASSPFSPGTEDEKLFF	TGTGCCAGCAGCCCTTTCTCTCCCGGGACGGAAGATGAAAAACTGTTTTTT
TRBJ1-2	TRBD1	NA	TRBV23-1	CASRPGTGPSGGYTF	TGCGCCAGCAGGCCCGGGACAGGCCCTTCTGGGGGCTACACCTTC
TRBJ1-5	NA	NA	TRBV29-1	CSVGILGNQPQHF	TGCAGCGTTGGGATTTTGGGCAATCAGCCCCAGCATTTT
TRBJ1-4	NA	once	TRBV7-8	CASSLAPLSSEKLFF	TGTGCCAGCAGCTTAGCGCCACTGTCCTCTGAAAAACTGTTTTTT
TRBJ2-7	TRBD2	NA	TRBV18	CASSPVVLAGLYNAEQYF	TGTGCCAGCTCACCGGTGGTGTTAGCGGGACTCTATAACGCCGAGCAGTACTTC
TRBJ2-2	NA	NA	TRBV6-4	CASSEGETGELFF	TGTGCCAGCAGTGAAGGGGAAACCGGGGAGCTGTTTTTT
TRBJ1-4	NA	NA	TRBV30	CAWSGEARNEKLFF	TGTGCCTGGAGTGGGGAGGCCCGTAATGAAAAACTGTTTTTT
TRBJ1-3	TRBD1	NA	TRBV5-5	CASSPSGRQGVDSGNTIYF	TGTGCCAGCAGCCCGTCTGGGAGACAGGGCGTAGACTCTGGAAACACCATATATTTT
TRBJ1-2	TRBD1	few	TRBV10-3	CAITPSQGVVGYTF	TGTGCCATCACCCCTTCACAGGGGGTAGTGGGCTACACCTTC
TRBJ2-2	TRBD2	NA	TRBV11-3	CASSPSSGATGELFF	TGTGCCAGCAGCCCGTCTAGCGGGGCCACCGGGGAGCTGTTTTTT
TRBJ2-1	TRBD2	NA	TRBV5-4	CASSLGGGSYAGQFF	TGTGCCAGCAGCTTGGGCGGGGGTTCATATGCGGGGCAGTTCTTC
TRBJ2-7	NA	NA	TRBV5-1	CASSSGQNEQYF	TGCGCCAGCAGCTCAGGACAGAACGAGCAGTACTTC
TRBJ2-7	NA	NA	TRBV13	CASSSAYEQYF	TGTGCCAGCAGCTCCGCCTACGAGCAGTACTTC
TRBJ2-1	TRBD2	NA	TRBV7-2	CASSSLRGGSEQFF	TGTGCCAGCAGTTCGCTCCGGGGGGGGAGTGAGCAGTTCTTC
TRBJ2-4	NA	NA	TRBV10-3	CAISESLATQYF	TGTGCCATCAGTGAGAGCCTAGCCACCCAGTACTTC
TRBJ2-7	TRBD2	NA	TRBV4-1	CASSQELAGGTLTYEQYF	TGCGCCAGCAGCCAAGAACTAGCGGGGGGGACTCTTACCTACGAGCAGTACTTC
TRBJ1-1	NA	NA	TRBV3-1/TRBV3-2	CASSDTTNTEAFF	TGTGCCAGCAGCGATACAACGAACACTGAAGCTTTCTTT
TRBJ2-2	NA	NA	TRBV7-6	CASSLPGANVELFF	TGTGCCAGCAGCTTACCGGGGGCGAACGTTGAGCTGTTTTTT
TRBJ1-6	NA	NA	TRBV5-6	CASSLVSGNSPLHF	TGTGCCAGCAGCTTGGTTTCGGGGAATTCACCCCTCCACTTT